This section outlines one TCR beta chain sequence together with its context. The entry originates in a study of blood T cell repertoires in COVID-19. Trimming cost V 5 bases and J 2 bases; bases outside gene matches: 11. CDR1 and CDR2 from the germline V gene are SGHVS and FQNEAQ. The CDR3 runs to 16 residues. Original analysis: Nucleated cell counts were estimated from reference gene primer amplification. Sequencing used immunoSEQ multiplex PCR; TCRdb keeps in-frame clones, though not all of them. The DNA was the basis for D and trimming; V, J and clone size are from that table. The sample yields 150,000 to 200,000 clones, more than 70% seen once.

The receptor was isolated from a man over 45 with active or convalescent COVID-19. Sequencing was done on a sample of peripheral blood. The chain links TRBV7-8 to TRBJ2-5, with 7 bases aligning to TRBD2. CDR3 DNA: TGTGCCAGCAGCCGAGACGGGACTAATCTTCAAGAGACCCAGTACTTC. Translating it yields CASSRDGTNLQETQYF.